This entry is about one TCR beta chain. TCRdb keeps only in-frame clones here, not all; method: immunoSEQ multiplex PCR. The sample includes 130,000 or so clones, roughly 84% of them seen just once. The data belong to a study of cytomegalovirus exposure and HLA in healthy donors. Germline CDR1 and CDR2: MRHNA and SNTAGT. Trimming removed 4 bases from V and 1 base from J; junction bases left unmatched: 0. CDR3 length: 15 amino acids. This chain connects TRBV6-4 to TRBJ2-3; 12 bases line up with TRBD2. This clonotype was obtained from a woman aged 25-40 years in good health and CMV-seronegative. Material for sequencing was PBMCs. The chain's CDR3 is CASSGTSGGTDTQYF. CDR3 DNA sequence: TGTGCCAGCAGTGGGACTAGCGGGGGCACAGATACGCAGTATTTT.